One and the same sample provided the 27 T cell receptor beta chains below, sequenced in a study of beta chain features in type 1 diabetes. TCRB transcripts that were expressed got sequenced, as all of the isolated RNA had been reverse transcribed. Clones were read by immunoSEQ multiplex PCR, and TCRdb kept only the in-frame ones, dropping some. The sample has some 410,000 clones; around 10% are singletons. The sequenced sample was naive CD4+ T cells from blood. These receptors all stem from a woman in her late teens or twenties in good health.

The CDR3 coding sequence is TGCAGCGTTTCCACAGGGGGCCGGAGCACTGAAGCTTTCTTT. Translation gives CSVSTGGRSTEAFF. The rearrangement links TRBV29-1 to TRBJ1-1; 9 bases fit TRBD1. V lost 5 bases and J lost 4; bases outside the gene matches: 8. The CDR3 contains 14 residues. Germline CDR1 and CDR2: SQVTM and ANQGSEA.

V and J are TRBV29-1 and TRBJ1-4; 8 bases match TRBD1. CDR3 length equals 14 residues. V trimming: 0 bases; J trimming: 8 bases; junction bases outside the gene matches: 5. The germline V gene encodes CDR1 SQVTM and CDR2 ANQGSEA. The CDR3 region is CSVEDGTGSEKLFF. In DNA form, the CDR3 reads TGCAGCGTTGAAGATGGGACAGGTTCGGAAAAACTGTTTTTT.

The rearrangement links TRBV6-6 to TRBJ1-4, with D hard to call. Germline V lookup: CDR1 MNHNY, CDR2 SVGAGI (reference sequence). The CDR3 runs to 13 residues. Trimming removed 6 bases from V and 5 bases from J, with 10 bases in between. CDR3 amino acids: CASRTEMNEKLFF. In DNA form, the CDR3 reads TGTGCCAGCAGGACCGAAATGAATGAAAAACTGTTTTTT.

The gene calls are TRBV7-9 and TRBJ1-4; D is unresolved. This CDR3 comprises 13 residues. The V gene lost 5 bases and the J gene lost 12 bases, with 16 bases spanning the gap. Germline V CDR1 and CDR2: SEHNR, FQNEAQ (reference sequence). CDR3 nucleotides: TGTGCCAGCAGCCCTGAAAGGAGAATGGAACTGTTTTTT. This translates into CASSPERRMELFF.

The chain carries TRBV7-2 and TRBJ1-1; 11 nucleotides agree with TRBD1. Germline V CDR1 and CDR2: SGHTA, FQGNSA. The J segment lost 9 bases and the V segment lost 0 bases, leaving 6 bases of the junction unmatched. This CDR3 is built from 15 residues. CDR3 residues: CASSLASGQGAKAFF. The DNA for the CDR3 is TGTGCCAGCAGCTTAGCGAGCGGACAGGGGGCGAAAGCTTTCTTT.

The chain employs TRBV20-1 and TRBJ2-3; a possible D gene is TRBD2 (5 bases). The germline V gene has CDR1 DFQATT and CDR2 SNEGSKA (reference sequence). The CDR3 totals 11 residues. The germline V and J ends were trimmed by 8 bases and 3 bases, with 9 bases remaining between them. CDR3 loop: CSLGDTDTQYF. The CDR3 DNA is TGCAGTCTCGGGGATACAGATACGCAGTATTTT.

The chain links TRBV7-2 to TRBJ2-7, with 7 positions matching TRBD1. The CDR3 is 14 residues long. Trimming at V came to 5 bases and at J to 2 bases, leaving 6 bases not matched to a gene. Germline CDR1 is SGHTA and CDR2 is FQGNSA. CDR3 nucleotide sequence: TGTGCCAGCAGCACGAACCAGGGGGCCTACGAGCAGTACGTC. Translating gives CASSTNQGAYEQYV.

CDR3 region: CASSIYRENIQYF. CDR3 DNA: TGTGCCAGCAGTATTTACAGGGAAAACATTCAGTACTTC. V usage is TRBV6-6 and J usage is TRBJ2-4; a weak D match, TRBD1 (6 bases). This CDR3 is built from 13 residues. The germline gives CDR1 MNHNY, CDR2 SVGAGI (reference sequence). V was trimmed by 5 bases and J by 5 bases, leaving 10 bases between them.

This clone came up a few times. The gene calls are TRBV25-1 and TRBJ2-7; D remains unclear. The length of the CDR3 is 15 residues. Germline CDR1 and CDR2: MGHDK and SYGVNS. The V gene lost 5 bases and the J gene lost 6 bases, with 20 bases spanning the gap. CDR3 amino acids: CASSIDSFTTGEQYF. The CDR3, as DNA: TGTGCCAGCAGTATAGACTCATTCACGACGGGCGAGCAGTACTTC.

The V call is TRBV4-3, the J call TRBJ2-3; D is uncertain. V was clipped by 1 base and J by 2 bases, with 7 bases between them. The length of the CDR3 is 14 residues. Per the germline V gene, CDR1 is LGHNA and CDR2 is YSLEER. The CDR3 DNA follows: TGCGCCAGCAGCCAAGGTCTCATCACAGATACGCAGTATTTT. Translation: CASSQGLITDTQYF.

The chain combines TRBV19 with TRBJ1-1, with D maybe TRBD1 (5 bases). The germline V gene has CDR1 LNHDA and CDR2 SQIVND (reference sequence). The CDR3 runs to 14 residues. Trimming left V 4 bases short and J 7 bases short, with 16 bases between. The CDR3 sequence: CASSTNQRGSEAFF. The CDR3 DNA is TGTGCCAGTAGTACAAACCAACGGGGGAGTGAAGCTTTCTTT.

The chain has TRBV29-1 and TRBJ1-1, with 8 bases identical to TRBD1. The germline CDR1 and CDR2 sequences are SQVTM and ANQGSEA. The CDR3 spans 13 residues. J gave up 0 bases and V 8 bases, and 5 bases lay outside the gene matches. Here the CDR3 DNA reads TGCAGCACCTGGACAGGGCTGAACACTGAAGCTTTCTTT. Its translation is CSTWTGLNTEAFF. Drawing the rest from reference TRBV29-1 and TRBJ1-1, the complete variable domain is SAVISQKPSRDICQRGTSLTIQCQVDSQVTMMFWYRQQPGQSLTLIATANQGSEATYESGFVIDKFPISRPNLTFSTLTVSNMSPEDSSIYLCSTWTGLNTEAFFGQGTRLTVV.

This clone was detected only a few times. The J gene is TRBJ1-5, the V gene TRBV6-5; 9 nucleotides match TRBD1. The CDR3 is 12 amino acids. CDR1 is MNHEY, CDR2 SVGAGI, per germline. Losses at the gene ends were 7 bases for V and 9 bases for J; bases not matched to a gene: 4. The CDR3 loop reads CASMRGQGPQHF. DNA of the CDR3: TGTGCCAGCATGAGGGGACAGGGGCCCCAGCATTTT.

This clone has only a few counts. The J gene is TRBJ1-3, the V gene TRBV9; no clear D gene. CDR1 is SGDLS and CDR2 is YYNGEE in the germline V gene. V dropped 0 bases and J dropped 0 bases, with 7 bases sitting between them. CDR3 size: 15 residues. This CDR3 reads CASSVDQISGNTIYF. The CDR3 coding sequence is TGTGCCAGCAGCGTAGATCAGATCTCTGGAAACACCATATATTTT.

The chain couples TRBV10-3 to TRBJ2-2, with D perhaps TRBD1 (5 bases). Germline V gene data show CDR1 as ENHRY and CDR2 as SYGVKD. The length of the CDR3 is 13 residues. V was shortened by 5 bases and J by 5 bases, with 9 bases between the two germline ends. As DNA, the CDR3 is TGTGCCATCAGTAGCCCAGGGACCGGGGAGCTGTTTTTT. Protein product: CAISSPGTGELFF.

Note on this clone: This specimen includes other DNA sequences encoding the same CDR3. This chain connects TRBV18 to TRBJ2-5; D uncertain. Germline V CDR1 and CDR2: KGHSH, LQKENI. The ends were cut back, 4 bases at V and 2 bases at J, with 8 bases in the middle. There are 13 residues in the CDR3. This CDR3 reads CASSLGLQETQYF. CDR3 DNA: TGTGCCAGCTCACTGGGCCTTCAAGAGACCCAGTACTTC.

In its sample, this clone was seen a few times. The chain carries TRBV30 and TRBJ2-2, with 13 bases matching TRBD2. The CDR3 runs to 17 residues. The germline V gene has CDR1 GTSNPN and CDR2 SVGIG (reference sequence). With 2 bases clipped from V and 8 bases from J, the junction kept 11 bases outside the gene matches. This CDR3 is CAWSLGRTSGSMGELFF. The CDR3 DNA reads as TGTGCCTGGAGTTTAGGGAGGACTAGCGGGAGCATGGGGGAGCTGTTTTTT. Full variable domain (missing parts from reference TRBV30 and TRBJ2-2): SQTIHQWPATLVQPVGSPLSLECTVEGTSNPNLYWYRQAAGRGLQLLFYSVGIGQISSEVPQNLSASRPQDRQFILSSKKLLLSDSGFYLCAWSLGRTSGSMGELFFGEGSRLTVL.

This clone was seen only a few times. The V gene is TRBV23-1, the J gene TRBJ1-3; D is unresolved. TRBV23-1 is assigned to the ORF class and has an uncertain function. The CDR3 has 14 residues. Trimming pared 0 bases from V and 8 bases from J, leaving 11 bases between. The CDR3 loop reads CASSQSRQDDTIYF. CDR3 DNA: TGCGCCAGCAGTCAATCCCGGCAAGACGACACCATATATTTT.

This clone was seen a few times. CDR3 amino acids: CASSQSNRSSYEQYV. CDR3 nucleotides: TGCGCCAGCAGTCAATCGAACAGGAGCTCCTACGAGCAGTACGTC. This rearrangement joins TRBV23-1 to TRBJ2-7; D might be TRBD1 (5 bases). Being an ORF, TRBV23-1 has a function that is uncertain. Between the trimmed V and J ends, which lost 0 bases and 0 bases, there was a span of 9 bases. The CDR3 loop spans 15 amino acids.

The rearrangement uses TRBV30 and TRBJ1-1; D gene ambiguous. The CDR3 is 13 amino acids. CDR1 is GTSNPN, CDR2 SVGIG, per germline (reference sequence). The germline V and J ends were trimmed by 3 bases and 1 base, with 9 bases remaining between them. The CDR3 coding sequence is TGTGCCTGGAGCATGAAACCGAACACTGAAGCTTTCTTT. Protein sequence: CAWSMKPNTEAFF.

J is TRBJ1-6 and V is TRBV27; possibly TRBD1 for D (5 bases). V was cut by 7 bases and J by 10 bases, with 26 bases left in between. There are 17 residues in the CDR3. Germline CDR1 and CDR2: MNHEY and SMNVEV (reference sequence). CDR3 protein: CASTTGGEGRRRSPLHF. The CDR3, as DNA: TGTGCCAGCACAACAGGCGGGGAGGGACGGCGTCGATCACCCCTCCACTTT.

The genes are TRBV27 and TRBJ2-1; a weak D match, TRBD1 (6 bases). This CDR3 region has 11 residues. V lost 5 bases and J lost 10, with 9 bases in between. The germline gives CDR1 MNHEY, CDR2 SMNVEV (reference sequence). This CDR3 is CASSTGTEQFF. The CDR3 region has the DNA TGTGCCAGCAGTACCGGGACAGAGCAGTTCTTC.

V gene TRBV14 combines with J gene TRBJ2-5; a weak D match, TRBD1 (6 bases). Germline V lookup: CDR1 SGHDN, CDR2 FVKESK. The ends were cut back, 2 bases at V and 2 bases at J, with 9 bases in the middle. The CDR3 length is 14 residues. The CDR3 loop reads CASSQRGRQETQYF. The CDR3 DNA sequence: TGTGCCAGCAGCCAAAGGGGGAGACAAGAGACCCAGTACTTC.

This clone turned up a few times. The rearrangement uses TRBV5-1 and TRBJ2-3, with D perhaps TRBD2 (6 bases). This CDR3 has 14 amino acids. The germline CDR1 and CDR2 sequences are SGHRS and YFSETQ. The germline V and J ends were trimmed by 4 bases and 5 bases, with 14 bases remaining between them. The CDR3: CASSPRVGGDTQYF. CDR3 DNA sequence: TGCGCCAGCAGCCCTCGAGTCGGGGGAGATACGCAGTATTTT.

The chain couples TRBV7-9 to TRBJ1-1, with D unclear. The CDR3 is 11 residues long. CDR1 is SEHNR and CDR2 is FQNEAQ in the germline V gene (reference sequence). V was clipped by 3 bases and J by 6 bases, with 5 bases between them. The CDR3 DNA is TGTGCCAGCAGCTTCCGGGCTGAAGCTTTCTTT. Its translation is CASSFRAEAFF.

V and J are TRBV28 and TRBJ2-7; either TRBD1 or TRBD2 may fit D (5 bases each). Deletions cut 3 bases from V and 0 bases from J, with 12 bases between. CDR3 length: 15 residues. Germline CDR1 is MDHEN and CDR2 is SYDVKM. This CDR3 reads CASSLRGRNSYEQYV. As DNA, the CDR3 is TGTGCCAGCAGTTTGAGGGGACGTAACTCCTACGAGCAGTACGTC.

The chain uses TRBV14 and TRBJ2-2; D remains unclear. The CDR3 length is 12 residues. Germline V gives CDR1 SGHDN, CDR2 FVKESK. Between the trimmed V and J ends, which lost 4 bases and 13 bases, there was a span of 13 bases. CDR3 in amino acids: CASSPAWGLLFF. The DNA for the CDR3 is TGTGCCAGCAGCCCGGCTTGGGGTTTGCTGTTTTTT.